Reported below is one T cell receptor beta chain. This clone was detected only a few times. The clone's antigen remains unknown. No clone much larger than this one lies a single base away; base qualities are absent. This entry belongs to a study of blood T cell repertoires in COVID-19 (dated by TCRdb to about 2020). Study-wide context: Samples covering the acute and convalescent phases of COVID-19 were provided by collaborators in the United States, Italy and Spain. The material from the prospective study consisted of cDNA or gDNA derived from T cells, B-cell-depleted T cells, or PBMCs. Deeply sampled blood TCRbeta repertoires from subjects exposed to, actively infected with, or recovered from COVID-19 were included in the dataset. The repertoires were released in a freely available public database meant as a resource for research on the immune response to SARS-CoV-2. Samples were obtained from the ongoing ImmuneRACE study (first 160 participants) and from over 1,000 subjects provided by 6 global collaborators. Nearly every sample came with metadata listing a de-identified subject ID, COVID-19 status, age in years and sex. Where available, HLA class I and class II types were taken from metadata supplied by the sample provider and were not determined by assay-based typing. Beyond this particular receptor, the publication reports: How much clinical and demographic metadata was included differed by source and by participant, and the metadata was provided uncurated.

Whole blood was collected in K2EDTA tubes by collaborating institutions according to the institutions' own protocols. For TCRbeta analysis, collaborator samples were shipped as frozen whole blood, as isolated PBMCs, or as DNA extracted from either sample type. The trim is 1 base for V and 5 bases for J, with a gap of 11 bases between the germline ends. From the germline V gene, CDR1 is MNHNS and CDR2 is SASEGT. The CDR3 runs 14 amino acids, cysteine and phenylalanine included. The DNA shown is the 42-base CDR3, in frame from base 1. The immunoSEQ Assay, a bias-controlled multiplex PCR, was used to amplify TCRbeta CDR3 regions from genomic DNA. As for how the authors treated the data: The number of nucleated cells in each sample was estimated by amplification of reference gene primers within the assay. To quantify the absolute abundance of each unique TCRbeta CDR3 rearrangement, sequence reads were collapsed and filtered. Productive Simpson clonality was computed per sample as the square root of Simpson's diversity index over productive rearrangements. Here the immuneACCESS table is served through TCRdb, limited to in-frame sequences with V and J called. Missing clones are a known gap in these copies; in checked studies unresolved V genes cover under half, and the rest lacks a known reason. Clone size and the V and J calls come from that table; the DNA yielded D and trimming. The sample includes about 80,000 clones, with almost 85% observed a single time. Approximately 12% of the sample comes from the top ten.

This sequence originates from an elderly man with acute or convalescent COVID-19. Material for sequencing was peripheral blood. Recombination joined TRBV6-1 with TRBJ2-5; the D gene is perhaps TRBD1, from 6 matching bases. CDR3 reads: CASSEGTGRETQYF. The nucleotide sequence reads TGTGCCAGCAGTGAAGGCACAGGGCGGGAGACCCAGTACTTC.